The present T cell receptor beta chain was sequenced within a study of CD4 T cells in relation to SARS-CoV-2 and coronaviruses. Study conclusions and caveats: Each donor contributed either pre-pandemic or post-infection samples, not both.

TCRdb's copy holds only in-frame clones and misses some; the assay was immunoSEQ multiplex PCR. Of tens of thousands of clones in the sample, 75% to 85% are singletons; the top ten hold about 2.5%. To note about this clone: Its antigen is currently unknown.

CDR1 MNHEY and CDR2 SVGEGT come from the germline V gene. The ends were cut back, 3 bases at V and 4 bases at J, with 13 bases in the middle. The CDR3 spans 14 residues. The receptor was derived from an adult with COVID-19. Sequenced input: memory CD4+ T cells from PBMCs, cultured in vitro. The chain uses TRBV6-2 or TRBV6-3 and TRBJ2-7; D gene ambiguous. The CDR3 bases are TGTGCCAGCAGTTATGGCGGCACCGCGTACGAGCAGTACTTC. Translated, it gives CASSYGGTAYEQYF.